This T cell receptor (beta chain) appears in the sequencing data of a study of blood T cells in healthy people across ages. This clonotype was picked up many times. The antigen is undetermined. Overall study findings and caveats: Long-lived donors had more naive CD4+ cells and higher diversity than aged donors.

A second about 7 to 12 cycle PCR used barcoded and J-beta primers. Each CDR3 protein is one row after TCRdb ran MiXCR on the 5' RACE reads. The sample lists approximately 680,000 distinct CDR3 sequences; roughly 30% were seen once. This CDR3 is 14 amino acids long. The V gene lost 4 bases and the J gene lost 0 bases, with 8 bases spanning the gap. The germline gives CDR1 SNHLY, CDR2 FYNNEI. Material: blood. The origin of this receptor is a woman of 80 years or more in good health. The V and J genes are TRBV2 and TRBJ2-3; D not resolved. The CDR3 nucleotides read TGTGCCAGCAGTGGGTCCTTCAGCACAGATACGCAGTATTTT. It yields the protein CASSGSFSTDTQYF.